Listed below are T cell receptor beta chains from one sample, sequenced in a study of T cells in Graves' hyperthyroidism and ophthalmopathy. TCRdb used MiXCR to reprocess the multiplex PCR reads, holding one entry per CDR3 protein. The sample carries about 500,000 distinct CDR3 sequences, over 45% recorded once. The sample taken for sequencing was peripheral blood or thyroid tissue (not recorded which). These receptors originate from an adult woman with Graves' disease, either hyperthyroidism or ophthalmopathy (not recorded which). CDR3s include the opening cysteine and the closing phenylalanine or tryptophan. The D gene is left open where the match is weak. Rows may omit the clone size; those that give it use once, few, many or a size class.

size: many; J: TRBJ2-7; D: NA; V: TRBV7-2; DNA: TGTGCCAGCAGTCCTAAAGCGAATAACTACGAGCAGTACTTC; CDR3: CASSPKANNYEQYF
size: few; J: TRBJ1-2; D: TRBD1; V: TRBV7-3; DNA: TGTGCCAGCAGCCCAATGCAGGGGGCGAGCGGCTACACCTTC; CDR3: CASSPMQGASGYTF
size: NA; J: TRBJ2-2; D: NA; V: TRBV7-2; DNA: TGTGCCAGCAGCTTAGTTGTAGGGTCGAACACCGGGGAGCTGTTTTTT; CDR3: CASSLVVGSNTGELFF
size: many; J: TRBJ2-5; D: TRBD1; V: TRBV5-1; DNA: TGCGCCAGCAGCATTGGACAGGGCCTCATTAAGACCCAGTACTTC; CDR3: CASSIGQGLIKTQYF
size: NA; J: TRBJ1-2; D: NA; V: TRBV10-3; DNA: TGTGCCATCAGCGTTGAAGGGGCGGGTTCGGCTAACTATGGCTACACCTTC; CDR3: CAISVEGAGSANYGYTF
size: many; J: TRBJ2-2; D: NA; V: TRBV2; DNA: TGTGCCAGCAATTGGGGTTCGAACACCGGGGAGCTGTTTTTT; CDR3: CASNWGSNTGELFF
size: many; J: TRBJ2-7; D: NA; V: TRBV20-1; DNA: TGCAGTGCTAGACCACCAGCGGGCTCCTACGAGCAGTACTTC; CDR3: CSARPPAGSYEQYF
size: NA; J: TRBJ2-7; D: TRBD2; V: TRBV7-6; DNA: TGTGCCAGCACCTTCGCGGGAGGGCCGGGGGAGCAGTACTTC; CDR3: CASTFAGGPGEQYF
size: NA; J: TRBJ1-2; D: TRBD1; V: TRBV11-2; DNA: TGTGCCAGCAGGAAGACCGGGACAGGGTATCGCTATGGCTACACCTTC; CDR3: CASRKTGTGYRYGYTF
size: NA; J: TRBJ2-5; D: TRBD2; V: TRBV7-9; DNA: TGTGCCAGCAGCTTAGCGGTGATAGCGGGAGTTGAGACCCAGTACTTC; CDR3: CASSLAVIAGVETQYF
size: once; J: TRBJ1-6; D: NA; V: TRBV12-3/TRBV12-4; DNA: TGTGCCAGCAGTTTCGGCGTCTCAGGTTCACCCCTCCACTTT; CDR3: CASSFGVSGSPLHF
size: NA; J: TRBJ1-1; D: TRBD1; V: TRBV5-1; DNA: TGCGCCAGCAGCTTGGCCGGGACAGGGGGCGAAGCTTTCTTT; CDR3: CASSLAGTGGEAFF